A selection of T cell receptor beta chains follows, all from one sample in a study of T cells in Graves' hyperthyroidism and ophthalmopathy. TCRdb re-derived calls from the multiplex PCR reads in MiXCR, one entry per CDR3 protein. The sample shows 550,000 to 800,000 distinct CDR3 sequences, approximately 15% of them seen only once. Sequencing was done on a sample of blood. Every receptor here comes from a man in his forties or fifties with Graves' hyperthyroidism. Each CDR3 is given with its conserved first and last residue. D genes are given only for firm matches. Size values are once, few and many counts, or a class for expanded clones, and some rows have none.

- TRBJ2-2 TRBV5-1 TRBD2 TGCGCCAGCAGCTTGGTAGTAGCGGGAGCCCACACCGGGGAGCTGTTTTTT CASSLVVAGAHTGELFF
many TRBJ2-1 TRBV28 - TGTGCCAGCAGTTTCCCAAATCTCAACGAGCAGTTCTTC CASSFPNLNEQFF
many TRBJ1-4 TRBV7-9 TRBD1 TGTGCCAGCAACCCGGGCAGGGACAGTGAAAAACTGTTTTTT CASNPGRDSEKLFF
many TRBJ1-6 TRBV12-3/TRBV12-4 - TGTGCCAGCACCGGCGATTCCTATAATTCACCCCTCCACTTT CASTGDSYNSPLHF
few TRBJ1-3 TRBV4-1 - TGCGCCAGCAGCCTTATTCCGGACCCTGGAAACACCATATATTTT CASSLIPDPGNTIYF
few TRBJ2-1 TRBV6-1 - TGTGCCAGCAGTCCCCTAGGTTGGGATGAGCAGTTCTTC CASSPLGWDEQFF
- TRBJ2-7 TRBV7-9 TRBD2 TGTGCCAGCAGCCCCACCGGGCGGGAGTTTGACGAGCAGTACTTC CASSPTGREFDEQYF
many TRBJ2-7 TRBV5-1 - TGCGCCAGCAGGGTGGAGGGGGCCACCTACGAGCAGTACTTC CASRVEGATYEQYF
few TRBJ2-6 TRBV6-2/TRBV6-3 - TGTGCCAGCAGTGGGGGAAGGACGGTGTTTTCTGGGGCCAACGTCCTGACTTTC CASSGGRTVFSGANVLTF
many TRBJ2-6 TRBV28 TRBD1 TGTGCCAGCAGTTCGGGACAGACACCCTCTGGGGCCAACGTCCTGACTTTC CASSSGQTPSGANVLTF
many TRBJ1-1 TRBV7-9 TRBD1 TGTGCCAGCAGCCATCACACCGGGACAGGGAACACTGAAGCTTTCTTT CASSHHTGTGNTEAFF
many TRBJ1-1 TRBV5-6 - TGTGCCAGCACGACCGCTATGAACACTGAAGCTTTCTTT CASTTAMNTEAFF
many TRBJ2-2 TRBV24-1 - TGTGCCACCAGTGAAATTAGCGGCAACACCGGGGAGCTGTTTTTT CATSEISGNTGELFF
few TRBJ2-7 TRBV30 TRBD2 TGTGCCTGGAGTATAGCGGGAGCGGGCGAGCAGTACTTC CAWSIAGAGEQYF
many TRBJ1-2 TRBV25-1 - TGTGCCAGCAGTGAGTCGGGGATCGGCTATGGCTACACCTTC CASSESGIGYGYTF
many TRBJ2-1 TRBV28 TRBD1 TGTGCCAGTACGGGACAGGGAATTTACAATGAGCAGTTCTTC CASTGQGIYNEQFF
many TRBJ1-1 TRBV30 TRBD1 TGTGCCTGGGAAACAGGGGAGGACACTGAAGCTTTCTTT CAWETGEDTEAFF
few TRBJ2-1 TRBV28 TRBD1 TGTGCCAGCAGTCCACTATCCGGGACAGGGATGTACAATGAGCAGTTCTTC CASSPLSGTGMYNEQFF
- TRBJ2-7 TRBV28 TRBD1 TGTGCCAGCAGACGGGACAGGCCTTTCGAGCAGTACTTC CASRRDRPFEQYF
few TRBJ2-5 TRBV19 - TGTGCCAGTAGTGATCACGGGTACCAAGAGACCCAGTACTTC CASSDHGYQETQYF
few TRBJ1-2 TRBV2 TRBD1 TGTGCCAGCAGTGCGCTAACAGGGGGCAATGGCTACACCTTC CASSALTGGNGYTF
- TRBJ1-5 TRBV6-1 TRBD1 TGTGCCAGTAATCCAGGGGGGAATCAGCCCCAGCATTTT CASNPGGNQPQHF
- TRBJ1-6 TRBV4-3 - TGCGCCAGCAGCCAGAGGGACACCCAAAGCTCCTATAATTCACCCCTCCACTTT CASSQRDTQSSYNSPLHF
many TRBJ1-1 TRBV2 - TGTGCCAGCGGTTTCAACACTGAAGCTTTCTTT CASGFNTEAFF
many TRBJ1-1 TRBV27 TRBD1 TGTGCCAGCACGAGACAGGGTTATACTGAAGCTTTCTTT CASTRQGYTEAFF
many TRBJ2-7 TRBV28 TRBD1 TGTGCCAGCAGTTCAGGACAGGGGAGAGACTACGAGCAGTACTTC CASSSGQGRDYEQYF
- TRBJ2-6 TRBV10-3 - TGTGCCATCAGTGAGTGGGGAGCCGGGGCCAACGTCCTGACTTTC CAISEWGAGANVLTF
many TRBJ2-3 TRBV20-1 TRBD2 TGCAGTGCTAGGGCTAGCGGGAGCGCTGATACGCAGTATTTT CSARASGSADTQYF
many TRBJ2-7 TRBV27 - TGTGCCAGCAGTTTTGTAGGGCCGAGCGACGAGCAGTACTTC CASSFVGPSDEQYF
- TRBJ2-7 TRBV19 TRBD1 TGTGCCAGTAGTTCCACGACAGGGCCCTACGAGCAGTACTTC CASSSTTGPYEQYF
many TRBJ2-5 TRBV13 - TGTGCCAGCAGCAATTACCCCCAAGAGACCCAGTACTTC CASSNYPQETQYF
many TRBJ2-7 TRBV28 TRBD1 TGTGCCAGCAGCTATACCGGGACAGGGTTTAGCGAGCAGTACTTC CASSYTGTGFSEQYF
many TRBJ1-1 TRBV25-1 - TGTGCCAGCAGTGTGACACTGAACACTGAAGCTTTCTTT CASSVTLNTEAFF
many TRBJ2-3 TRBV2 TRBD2 TGTGCCAGTCTTGCGGGAGACCCCACAGATACGCAGTATTTT CASLAGDPTDTQYF
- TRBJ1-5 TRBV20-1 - TGCAGTGCTAGGCGTGGGCCCCAGCATTTT CSARRGPQHF
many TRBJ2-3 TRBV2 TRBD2 TGTGCCAGCAGTGAAAGCGGACTAGCGGGAGCAACAGATACGCAGTATTTT CASSESGLAGATDTQYF
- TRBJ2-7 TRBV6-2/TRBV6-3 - TGTGCCAGCTCGAACAGGCTGAGCGGGCCTTACGAGCAGTACTTC CASSNRLSGPYEQYF
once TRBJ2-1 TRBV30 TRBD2 TGTGCCTGGATACCGGGAGGCAACTACAATGAGCAGTTCTTC CAWIPGGNYNEQFF
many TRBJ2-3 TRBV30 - TGTGCCTGGAACGACAGGCCAGATACGCAGTATTTT CAWNDRPDTQYF
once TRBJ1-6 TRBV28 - TGTGCCAGCACCCTCCTGACGAATTCACCCCTCCACTTT CASTLLTNSPLHF
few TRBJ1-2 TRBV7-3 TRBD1 TGTGCCAGCAGCGGGGGGACAGATAACTATGGCTACACCTTC CASSGGTDNYGYTF
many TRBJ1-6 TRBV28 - TGTGCCAGCAGTTTTTCAAGGACGGAGGATAGCTCCTATAATTCACCCCTCCACTTT CASSFSRTEDSSYNSPLHF
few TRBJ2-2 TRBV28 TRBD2 TGTGCCAGCAGTGATTTTAGCGGGATGGATGGCGGGGAGCTGTTTTTT CASSDFSGMDGGELFF
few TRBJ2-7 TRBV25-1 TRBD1 TGTGCCAGCAGTGAGAGGGCAGGGGGTTACTACGAGCAGTACTTC CASSERAGGYYEQYF
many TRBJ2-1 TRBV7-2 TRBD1 TGTGCCAGCAGCCCTCCTACAGGGGTTGGCTACAATGAGCAGTTCTTC CASSPPTGVGYNEQFF
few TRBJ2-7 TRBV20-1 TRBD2 TGCAGTGCTACCCGACGGGGGGGTGACTCCTACGAGCAGTACTTC CSATRRGGDSYEQYF
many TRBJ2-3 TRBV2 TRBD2 TGTGCCAGTGGGACTAGCGGGAGCTCGACAGATACGCAGTATTTT CASGTSGSSTDTQYF
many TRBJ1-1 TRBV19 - TGTGCCAGTAGTATTGGAGTGAACACTGAAGCTTTCTTT CASSIGVNTEAFF
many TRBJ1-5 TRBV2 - TGTGCCAGCAGTGGGGAGGGAGGCGTCCAGCCCCAGCATTTT CASSGEGGVQPQHF
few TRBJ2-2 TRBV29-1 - TGCAGCGTTGAAACTGGACAGCAGGGCACCGGGGAGCTGTTTTTT CSVETGQQGTGELFF
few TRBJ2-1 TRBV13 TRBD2 TGTGCCAGCAGCTTGTTAGCGGGGAGTTCTTGGGAGCAGTTCTTC CASSLLAGSSWEQFF
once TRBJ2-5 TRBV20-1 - TGCAGTGCTAGAGATGCCGGGAGAGAGACCCAGTACTTC CSARDAGRETQYF
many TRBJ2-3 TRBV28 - TGTGCCAGCGAGGAGACGTTTAGCACAGATACGCAGTATTTT CASEETFSTDTQYF
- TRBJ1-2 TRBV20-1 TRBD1 TGCAGTGCTAGGGACAGGGGCGAAAGTTTTAACTATGGCTACACCTTC CSARDRGESFNYGYTF
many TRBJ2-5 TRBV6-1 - TGTGCCAGCAGTGAACTGAACCAAGAGACCCAGTACTTC CASSELNQETQYF
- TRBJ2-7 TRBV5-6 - TGTGCCAGCAGCTTGGGGGGTTTTCAAAACCCCTACGAGCAGTACTTC CASSLGGFQNPYEQYF
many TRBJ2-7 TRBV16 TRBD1 TGTGCCAGCAGCCAACCGACAGGGACCTACGAGCAGTACTTC CASSQPTGTYEQYF
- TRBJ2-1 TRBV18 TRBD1 TGTGCCAGCTCACCGGACAGGGCAGGTTACAATGAGCAGTTCTTC CASSPDRAGYNEQFF
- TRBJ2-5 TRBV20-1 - TGCAGTGCTAGGGGTACATCGTTAGTCCAGTACTTC CSARGTSLVQYF